Shown below are 14 T cell receptor beta chains from a single sample sequenced in a study of blood T cells in healthy people across ages. For the second PCR, which ran for roughly 7 to 11 cycles, a sample-barcoded 5' primer and a J-beta primer mix were used. TCRdb analysed the 5' RACE reads with MiXCR anew, one entry per CDR3 protein. Of over 1,500,000 distinct CDR3 sequences listed, around half are singletons. The sample was blood. These receptors all stem from a woman between 40 and 50 years old in good health.

The chain employs TRBV5-1 and TRBJ2-5; D assignment may be TRBD1 or TRBD2 (5 bases each). Trimming shortened V by 4 bases and J by 5 bases, and 18 bases separated the two germline ends. The germline V gene has CDR1 SGHRS and CDR2 YFSETQ. The CDR3 contains 15 residues. The chain's CDR3 is CASSPRDQITETQYF. The CDR3, as DNA: TGCGCCAGCAGCCCCCGGGACCAAATTACGGAGACCCAGTACTTC. Full variable domain (rest looked up from reference TRBV5-1 and TRBJ2-5): KAGVTQTPRYLIKTRGQQVTLSCSPISGHRSVSWYQQTPGQGLQFLFEYFSETQRNKGNFPGRFSGRQFSNSRSEMNVSTLELGDSALYLCASSPRDQITETQYFGPGTRLLVL.

This chain uses TRBV3-1 with TRBJ1-5; a weak D match, TRBD1 (5 bases). Between the trimmed V and J ends, which lost 0 bases and 5 bases, there was a span of 11 bases. Per the germline V gene, CDR1 is LGHDT and CDR2 is YNNKEL (reference sequence). This CDR3 has 15 residues. The CDR3 nucleotides are TGTGCCAGCAGCCAAGATTACGGGGCCCATCAGCCCCAGCATTTT. It specifies CASSQDYGAHQPQHF. Full variable domain (remainder filled in from reference TRBV3-1 and TRBJ1-5): DTAVSQTPKYLVTQMGNDKSIKCEQNLGHDTMYWYKQDSKKFLKIMFSYNNKELIINETVPNRFSPKSPDKAHLNLHINSLELGDSAVYFCASSQDYGAHQPQHFGDGTRLSIL.

The chain recombines TRBV5-1 with TRBJ2-3, with D hard to call. CDR3 length equals 14 residues. Trimming shortened V by 5 bases and J by 3 bases, and 13 bases separated the two germline ends. Germline V CDR1 and CDR2: SGHRS, YFSETQ. The CDR3 nucleotides read TGCGCCAGCAGGCTGGACGCTGGAACAGATACGCAGTATTTT. It specifies CASRLDAGTDTQYF.

The V and J genes are TRBV2 and TRBJ1-2; no clear D gene. The germline V and J ends were trimmed by 4 bases and 0 bases, with 6 bases remaining between them. The CDR3 spans 13 residues. Germline V gene data show CDR1 as SNHLY and CDR2 as FYNNEI. CDR3 in DNA: TGTGCCAGCAGTGGGAGGCCTAACTATGGCTACACCTTC. Translating gives CASSGRPNYGYTF. The full variable domain, rest sourced from reference TRBV2 and TRBJ1-2, is EPEVTQTPSHQVTQMGQEVILRCVPISNHLYFYWYRQILGQKVEFLVSFYNNEISEKSEIFDDQFSVERPDGSNFTLKIRSTKLEDSAMYFCASSGRPNYGYTFGSGTRLTVV.

This clonotype was recorded a few times. The V and J genes are TRBV29-1 and TRBJ2-5; 10 bases agree with TRBD1. The V and J ends lost 7 bases and 8 bases, in that order; junction bases with no gene match: 7. Germline CDR1 is SQVTM and CDR2 is ANQGSEA. This CDR3 region has 12 residues. The CDR3 protein is CSAAGQGYTQYF. CDR3 bases: TGCAGCGCTGCGGGACAGGGGTATACCCAGTACTTC.

The V and J genes are TRBV20-1 and TRBJ1-1; no clear D gene. The CDR3 has 15 residues. V lost 0 bases to trimming and J lost 2 bases, with 13 bases between them. Germline assignment: CDR1 DFQATT and CDR2 SNEGSKA (reference sequence). CDR3 sequence reads: CSARDPSSLNTEAFF. The DNA for the CDR3 is TGCAGTGCTAGAGATCCTAGCAGTCTTAACACTGAAGCTTTCTTT.

Only a few counts were recorded for this clonotype. The chain employs TRBV20-1 and TRBJ2-3; D may be TRBD1 or TRBD2 (5 bases each). Trimming shortened V by 1 base and J by 2 bases, and 10 bases separated the two germline ends. CDR3 length equals 14 residues. The germline CDR1 and CDR2 sequences are DFQATT and SNEGSKA (reference sequence). The CDR3, as DNA: TGCAGTGCTAGAGTCCCCGGGACCACAGATACGCAGTATTTT. It codes for CSARVPGTTDTQYF.

This chain links TRBV29-1 with TRBJ2-2; D may be TRBD1 or TRBD2 (7 bases each). The V end was cut by 3 bases, the J end by 6 bases, with 14 bases between. Germline CDR1 SQVTM, CDR2 ANQGSEA. The CDR3 is made up of 14 amino acids. The CDR3 spells CSVEGGGVAGELFF. CDR3 DNA sequence: TGCAGCGTTGAGGGAGGGGGCGTAGCCGGGGAGCTGTTTTTT.

The rearrangement uses TRBV10-3 and TRBJ2-5, with a weak D call TRBD2 (6 bases). The ends were cut back, 0 bases at V and 11 bases at J, with 13 bases in the middle. This CDR3 has 13 residues. Germline V lookup: CDR1 ENHRY, CDR2 SYGVKD. In DNA, the CDR3 is TGTGCCATCAGTGAGTCGGACTACAATGAGCAGTACTTC. This gives the protein CAISESDYNEQYF.

The V gene is TRBV9, the J gene TRBJ1-2; 9 bases line up with TRBD1. The CDR3 spans 14 residues. V dropped 4 bases and J dropped 13; count of bases not matched to a gene: 14. Per germline, CDR1 SGDLS and CDR2 YYNGEE. DNA of the CDR3: TGTGCCAGCAGCCCTGAGACAGGGGGAGTCTTGGGCACCTTC. This translates into CASSPETGGVLGTF.

This clonotype was seen a few times. This chain links TRBV4-2 with TRBJ1-3; 10 bases line up with TRBD1. CDR3 length: 18 residues. CDR1 and CDR2 from the germline V gene are LGHNA and YNFKEQ. J gave up 2 bases and V 0 bases, and 7 bases lay outside the gene matches. The CDR3 here is CASSQDLRDRGPGNTIYF. The CDR3 coding sequence is TGTGCCAGCAGCCAAGATTTGCGGGACAGGGGACCTGGAAACACCATATATTTT.

This clonotype was seen only a few times. The gene calls are TRBV6-1 and TRBJ2-3; D is possibly TRBD2 (5 bases). Germline assignment: CDR1 MNHNS and CDR2 SASEGT. CDR3 size: 14 residues. V lost 0 bases to trimming and J lost 6 bases, with 10 bases between them. The CDR3 spells CASSEARWEDTQYF. The CDR3 bases are TGTGCCAGCAGTGAAGCGCGATGGGAGGATACGCAGTATTTT.

The rearrangement uses TRBV4-3 and TRBJ2-5; no definite D call. Looked up from germline, CDR1 is LGHNA and CDR2 is YSLEER. This CDR3 contains 13 residues. With 1 base removed from V and 5 bases from J, the gap between germline ends came to 8 bases. The CDR3 region is CASSQAVWETQYF. The CDR3 DNA follows: TGCGCCAGCAGCCAAGCTGTCTGGGAGACCCAGTACTTC.

The chain uses TRBV7-8 and TRBJ2-7; possibly TRBD2 for D (6 bases). Trimming took 1 base from V and 3 from J, leaving 10 bases between them. The CDR3 loop spans 14 amino acids. Germline CDR1 reads SGHVS; CDR2 reads FQNEAQ. CDR3 protein: CASSLEISGYEQYF. DNA of the CDR3: TGTGCCAGCAGCTTAGAGATTAGCGGCTACGAGCAGTACTTC. Full variable domain (outside the CDR3, taken from reference TRBV7-8 and TRBJ2-7): GAGVSQSPRYKVAKRGQDVALRCDPISGHVSLFWYQQALGQGPEFLTYFQNEAQLDKSGLPSDRFFAERPEGSVSTLKIQRTQQEDSAVYLCASSLEISGYEQYFGPGTRLTVT.